This T cell receptor beta chain was identified during a study of breast tumors, draining lymph nodes, adjacent tissues. Points from the study as a whole: Tumor and nontumor repertoires were significantly more similar in luminal-like than in basal-like breast cancer. Tumors had less TCR diversity than lymph nodes, more than nontumor tissue.

From the multiplex PCR reads, TCRdb called clonotypes with MiXCR, one entry per CDR3 protein. The repertoire has about 13,000 distinct CDR3 sequences, 45% to 50% of them found once; the top ten carry roughly two fifths. There are a few counts of this clonotype. The antigen remains undetermined. Per germline, CDR1 SEHNR and CDR2 FQNEAQ (reference sequence). The V end was cut by 5 bases, the J end by 1 base, with 7 bases between. This CDR3 has 13 residues. The sequencing sample was made of tumor-adjacent breast tissue. The sequence came from a female donor with breast cancer. Some clones in this sample may be carry-over from other donors' samples. The chain couples TRBV7-9 to TRBJ2-3; a possible D gene is TRBD2 (5 bases). CDR3 DNA: TGTGCCAGCAGCCCCGGGGGCACAGATACGCAGTATTTT. Its protein product is CASSPGGTDTQYF.